The present T cell receptor (beta chain) was sequenced within a study of T-cell memory formation after mild COVID-19. As regards this clonotype: Antigen: not known.

Each CDR3 protein is one row after TCRdb ran MiXCR on the 5' RACE reads. The top ten clones hold roughly 24% of a sample with around 250,000 distinct CDR3 sequences, 16% of them seen once. Germline V gene data show CDR1 as MGHRA and CDR2 as YSYEKL. The CDR3 has 15 residues. V shed 4 bases and J shed 4 bases, with 16 bases lying between them. Findings of the study overall: CD4/CD8 balance characterized clones contracting day 15 to 85, and CD4+ skew characterized later expanders.

The TCR was taken from a man aged 18-30 years who had mild COVID-19 (a few samples of this study predate the infection). Cell type and time point are not known. Sequenced: PBMCs or a T cell subset sorted from them (not recorded which). The chain recombines TRBV4-1 with TRBJ1-1; D remains unclear. The CDR3 DNA is TGCGCCAGCAGCCCTCTGGTATGGTTGGGCACTGAAGCTTTCTTT. This codes for CASSPLVWLGTEAFF.